This T cell receptor (beta chain) derives from a study of Graves' ophthalmopathy and Graves' hyperthyroidism. Study-level information: Untreated patients at initial diagnosis provided peripheral blood. General study results and limits: Most expanded clonotypes in thyroid above 0.001 frequency also showed up in blood. From stable hyperthyroidism, ophthalmopathy was separated by a 13-signature model with 85% to 90% sensitivity and 75% to 84% specificity.

From RNA, the CDR3 regions of TCR beta chains were amplified and sequenced. Scientists carried out first-round RT-PCR using HTBI primers and then a second-round multiplex PCR. TCRdb re-derived calls from the multiplex PCR reads in MiXCR, one entry per CDR3 protein. The sample contains fewer than 350,000 distinct CDR3 sequences, 15% to 20% of which appear only once. This clonotype has ten or more counts. As yet, its antigen is unknown. Trimming pared 8 bases from V and 0 bases from J, leaving 14 bases between. Germline lookup yields CDR1 SNHLY and CDR2 FYNNEI. The CDR3 contains 15 residues. Enrollment excluded any patients with other autoimmune diseases, uncontrolled infections, pregnancy or lactation.

This sequence was found in an adult man with Graves' ophthalmopathy. Sequences were obtained from peripheral blood. The chain couples TRBV2 to TRBJ1-5, with D tentatively TRBD1 (5 bases). The CDR3 loop is CASGSRVYSNQPQHF. CDR3 DNA: TGTGCCAGCGGAAGCAGGGTATATAGCAATCAGCCCCAGCATTTT. Full variable domain (remainder filled in from reference TRBV2 and TRBJ1-5): EPEVTQTPSHQVTQMGQEVILRCVPISNHLYFYWYRQILGQKVEFLVSFYNNEISEKSEIFDDQFSVERPDGSNFTLKIRSTKLEDSAMYFCASGSRVYSNQPQHFGDGTRLSIL.